This TCR beta chain is drawn from a study of graft-versus-host responses after intestinal transplantation. Study conclusions and caveats: Declining HvG levels early post-transplant were linked to peak circulating GvH clone levels. Detected in recipient marrow were GvH clones, some of which were first observed in ileum or blood. Allografts carried high graft-versus-host to host-versus-graft clonal ratios in patients having graft-donor T cell macrochimerism.

Germline V lookup: CDR1 WSHSY, CDR2 SAAADI. The CDR3 loop spans 13 amino acids. Trimming took 4 bases from V and 12 from J; bases not matched to a gene: 10. About this clone: Its antigen is not known.

TCRdb keeps only in-frame clones here, not all; method: immunoSEQ multiplex PCR. Among tens of thousands of clones listed, 70% to 90% were seen once. The sequence was obtained from a human donor who received an intestinal transplant. Sequencing used unstimulated CD4+ T cells sorted from spleen or lymph node cells, obtained before intestinal transplant. The chain uses TRBV10-2 and TRBJ1-2; 8 bases are a match to TRBD1. The CDR3 DNA reads TGCGCCAGCAGTGTGCAGGGGGCGGTAAGGAACACCTTC. Residues: CASSVQGAVRNTF.